This T cell receptor (beta chain) was recovered during a study of cytomegalovirus exposure and HLA in healthy donors. Worth noting for this clone: Its specificity is not known.

The study's findings and limits: The tendency of first-cohort TCR clusters to co-occur in the 120 or so validation repertoires was identified by a subsequent analysis.

With 6 bases removed from V and 7 bases from J, the gap between germline ends came to 12 bases. The V gene's germline CDR1 is MNHNY and CDR2 SVGAGI (reference sequence). This CDR3 region has 12 residues. Produced via immunoSEQ multiplex PCR; TCRdb's table is partial and in-frame only. The table has some 44,000 clones, about 93% seen once. The receptor comes from a man aged 18 to 29 in good health and CMV-seronegative. Sequencing input: PBMCs. This chain connects TRBV6-6 to TRBJ1-1, with D uncertain. The CDR3 DNA reads TGTGCCAGCAGCCCCCCCTTCCGTGAAGCTTTCTTT. Its protein product is CASSPPFREAFF.